The clone carrying this TCR beta chain has a single count. This specimen comes from a study of blood T cell repertoires in COVID-19. Here immunoSEQ multiplex PCR was the method, and the copy in TCRdb shows in-frame clones only, minus some. Found here are 180,000 or so clones, about 81% of them singletons; the top ten hold 10% to 15%. What was sequenced was peripheral blood. The TCR was taken from a woman aged 80 or over with COVID-19, enrolled during active disease.

CDR3 nucleotide sequence: TGTGCCAGCAGCTCCCGCCGCGGGGGAAAACTGTTTTTT. This gives the protein CASSSRRGGKLFF. The chain employs TRBV28 and TRBJ1-4; D is perhaps TRBD1 (5 bases). The CDR3 spans 13 residues. The V gene lost 6 bases and the J gene lost 10 bases, with 15 bases spanning the gap. CDR1 is MDHEN and CDR2 is SYDVKM in the germline V gene.